This is a list of T cell receptor beta chains from one sample in a study of T cells in Graves' hyperthyroidism and ophthalmopathy. TCRdb used MiXCR to reprocess the multiplex PCR reads, holding one entry per CDR3 protein. The sample has fewer than 550,000 distinct CDR3 sequences, more than 15% seen once. Sequenced material: blood. These receptors were obtained from a woman aged 18-35 years with Graves' hyperthyroidism. The CDR3 runs from the conserved cysteine through the conserved F or W. D genes are given only for firm matches. A row's size may be missing; if present it is once, few, many or a size class.

clone size	D gene	V gene	J gene	CDR3 DNA	CDR3 protein
.	.	TRBV6-2/TRBV6-3	TRBJ1-1	TGTGCCAGCAGTTACCCCCTTTCCGGAACTGAAGCTTTCTTT	CASSYPLSGTEAFF
once	.	TRBV10-3	TRBJ2-1	TGTGCCATCGGGAGGGGGGCATACAATGAGCAGTTCTTC	CAIGRGAYNEQFF
.	.	TRBV7-9	TRBJ1-5	TGTGCCAGCAGCTTTCCCCGACAGCCCCAGCATTTT	CASSFPRQPQHF
.	TRBD2	TRBV5-1	TRBJ2-3	TGCGCCAGCAGCTCCCCCGGGACTAGCGTTGGAGGAACAGATACGCAGTATTTT	CASSSPGTSVGGTDTQYF
many	TRBD2	TRBV24-1	TRBJ2-2	TGTGCCACCAGTGATCCGGGACTAGTCAACACCGGGGAGCTGTTTTTT	CATSDPGLVNTGELFF
.	.	TRBV6-2/TRBV6-3	TRBJ1-1	TGTGCCAGCACCTTGGGGGGCAGAAATACTAAAGCTTTCTTT	CASTLGGRNTKAFF
many	.	TRBV7-2	TRBJ1-2	TGTGCCAGCAGCTTAATCTCCTTCGATGGCTACACCTTC	CASSLISFDGYTF
many	.	TRBV7-9	TRBJ2-2	TGTGCCAGACAGGGAGACACCGGGGAGCTGTTTTTT	CARQGDTGELFF
many	.	TRBV12-3/TRBV12-4	TRBJ1-2	TGTGCCAGCAGCCCTGGAGGGATGATGTATGGCTACACCTTC	CASSPGGMMYGYTF
.	.	TRBV29-1	TRBJ1-4	TGCAGCGCCTGGTCGGGTCCGAGTAATGAAAAACTGTTTTTT	CSAWSGPSNEKLFF
many	TRBD2	TRBV3-1	TRBJ2-1	TGTGCCAGCAGCCAAGATCGTGGTAGCGGGAGGGCCGGGACGGATGAGCAGTTCTTC	CASSQDRGSGRAGTDEQFF
many	.	TRBV15	TRBJ2-7	TGTGCCACCAGCAGAGATCGGAGGGGATCCCACGAGCAGTACTTC	CATSRDRRGSHEQYF
.	TRBD1	TRBV4-1	TRBJ2-7	TGCGCCAGCAGCCAACCGGGACAGGGGGCCTACGAGCAGTACTTC	CASSQPGQGAYEQYF
many	.	TRBV14	TRBJ2-7	TGTGCCAGCAGCCAAGACCTGGACTCCTACGAGCAGTACTTC	CASSQDLDSYEQYF
.	.	TRBV7-9	TRBJ1-4	TGTGCCAGCAGCTTATCCATGGGGGAAAAACTGTTTTTT	CASSLSMGEKLFF
.	.	TRBV29-1	TRBJ1-5	TGCAGCGTTGAATGGGGGGGCAGTGGTCAGCCCCAGCATTTT	CSVEWGGSGQPQHF
.	TRBD1	TRBV7-9	TRBJ2-7	TGTGCCAGCGGGACAGGACTCTACAAGCAGTACTTC	CASGTGLYKQYF
many	TRBD1	TRBV12-3/TRBV12-4	TRBJ1-5	TGTGCCAGCAGAAATACAGGGGACGGTCAGCCCCAGCATTTT	CASRNTGDGQPQHF
many	.	TRBV3-1	TRBJ1-2	TGTGCCAGCAGCCAAGATCGCTACCCTGGGGCCGCGGTGTATGGCTACACCTTC	CASSQDRYPGAAVYGYTF
.	.	TRBV11-2	TRBJ2-7	TGTGCCAGCAGCTTACCGCCGAGGGACCGGAGCTCCTACGAGCAGTACTTC	CASSLPPRDRSSYEQYF
many	TRBD2	TRBV5-6	TRBJ2-1	TGTGCCAGCAGCAACGCGGGACTAACATCCTACAATGAGCAGTTCTTC	CASSNAGLTSYNEQFF
many	.	TRBV28	TRBJ2-7	TGTGCCAGCAGGGGGTCTGCGTGGCCCTACGAGCAGTACTTC	CASRGSAWPYEQYF
.	TRBD1	TRBV6-1	TRBJ1-5	TGTGCCAGCAGCCGAGACAGGGAGCGTCAGCCCCAGCATTTT	CASSRDRERQPQHF
.	TRBD2	TRBV6-1	TRBJ2-2	TGTGCCAGCAGTGAAGCGGCTAGCGGGGCCACCGGGGAGCTGTTTTTT	CASSEAASGATGELFF
many	.	TRBV3-1	TRBJ2-1	TGTGCCAGCAGCCAAGATTCAGGCAACCGGGGCCAGTTCTTC	CASSQDSGNRGQFF
few	.	TRBV25-1	TRBJ1-2	TGTGCCAGCAGGGGTATCGATGGCTACACCTTC	CASRGIDGYTF
few	TRBD1	TRBV5-8	TRBJ1-4	TGTGCCAGCAGCCTACCGGGACAGGGCCATGAAAAACTGTTTTTT	CASSLPGQGHEKLFF
many	TRBD2	TRBV7-3	TRBJ2-1	TGTGCCAGCAGCTCCCGGGAGGGCAATGAGCAGTTCTTC	CASSSREGNEQFF
many	.	TRBV28	TRBJ1-5	TGTGCCAGCAAGCAGTATAGCAATCAGCCCCAGCATTTT	CASKQYSNQPQHF
many	.	TRBV6-2/TRBV6-3	TRBJ2-3	TGTGCCAGCAGTCCCCAAGGACAGATCGTAACAGATACGCAGTATTTT	CASSPQGQIVTDTQYF
few	.	TRBV29-1	TRBJ1-3	TGCAGCGTTTTACAGGACTCTGGAAACACCATATATTTT	CSVLQDSGNTIYF
few	.	TRBV5-6	TRBJ1-6	TGTGCCAGCAGCTTGGGGGCTCGTGCCTATAATTCACCCCTCCACTTT	CASSLGARAYNSPLHF
once	.	TRBV7-9	TRBJ2-6	TGTGCCAGCAGCTTAGGGGCCAACGTCCTGACTTTC	CASSLGANVLTF
many	.	TRBV20-1	TRBJ2-5	TGCAGTGCTAGCCAGGGTAGCCAAGAGACCCAGTACTTC	CSASQGSQETQYF
many	TRBD1	TRBV13	TRBJ1-1	TGTGCCAGCAGCCGACAGGCCCGAAGGGGGCCGAACACTGAAGCTTTCTTT	CASSRQARRGPNTEAFF
few	.	TRBV5-1	TRBJ1-4	TGCGCCAGCAATCCCACAGGGACTCTCATCGGAGAAAAACTGTTTTTT	CASNPTGTLIGEKLFF
many	TRBD2	TRBV6-8	TRBJ2-2	TGTGCCAGCAGTTTCCCCCTAGCGGATCCGACGGACACCGGGGAGCTGTTTTTT	CASSFPLADPTDTGELFF
once	.	TRBV11-2	TRBJ1-5	TGTGCCAGCAGCTTAGACTGGCAGGAACCCCAGCATTTT	CASSLDWQEPQHF
.	TRBD1	TRBV6-2/TRBV6-3	TRBJ1-5	TGTGCCAGCAGTCAAACCTTACAGGGGAAGGGACAGCCCCAGCATTTT	CASSQTLQGKGQPQHF
.	.	TRBV5-1	TRBJ2-5	TGCGCCAGCAGCTTCGGAGGGCTAAATCAAGAGACCCAGTACTTC	CASSFGGLNQETQYF
few	TRBD1	TRBV20-1	TRBJ2-2	TGCAGTGCTAGAGACCTGACAGGGATGAGCACCGGGGAGCTGTTTTTT	CSARDLTGMSTGELFF
.	.	TRBV14	TRBJ1-1	TGTGCCAGCAGCCCCCGGGGGTTCGACACTGAAGCTTTCTTT	CASSPRGFDTEAFF
few	TRBD2	TRBV20-1	TRBJ2-7	TGCAGTGCTAGAGGCTTGACTAGCGCGGGTGGGTACGAGCAGTACTTC	CSARGLTSAGGYEQYF
few	.	TRBV5-4	TRBJ1-1	TGTGCCAGCAGCCTAGGGTTTTTGAACACTGAAGCTTTCTTT	CASSLGFLNTEAFF
many	TRBD1	TRBV12-3/TRBV12-4	TRBJ2-5	TGTGCCAGCAGACTTAGGACAGGGCAAGAGACCCAGTACTTC	CASRLRTGQETQYF